This T cell receptor (beta chain) came from a study of blood T cell repertoires in COVID-19 (dated by TCRdb to the early 2020s). The study in broad terms: Collaborator samples came from the United States, Italy and Spain and covered acute and convalescent phases of COVID-19. The prospective study material was composed of cDNA or gDNA derived from T cells, B-cell-depleted T cells, or PBMCs. Deeply sampled blood TCRbeta repertoires from subjects exposed to, actively infected with, or recovered from COVID-19 were included in the dataset. The repertoires were made available in a free public database intended to serve as a resource for research on the immune response to SARS-CoV-2. Samples were obtained from the ongoing ImmuneRACE study (first 160 participants) and from 1,254 subjects provided by 6 global collaborators. A de-identified subject ID, COVID-19 status, age in years and sex were almost always included in the sample metadata. Where available, HLA class I and class II types were obtained from metadata supplied by the sample provider rather than from assay-based typing.

TCRbeta CDR3 regions were amplified from genomic DNA using the immunoSEQ Assay, a bias-controlled multiplex PCR. Per the authors' processing: The number of nucleated cells in each sample was estimated by amplification of reference gene primers within the assay. Sequence reads were collapsed and filtered to measure the absolute abundance of every unique TCRbeta CDR3 rearrangement. For each sample, productive Simpson clonality was calculated as the square root of Simpson's diversity index over productive rearrangements. The immuneACCESS repertoire file appears here via TCRdb, limited to in-frame rearrangements. These files lack a portion of the clones; in checked studies, under half of the deficit traces to unresolved V genes, and the cause of the others is not known. The DNA was the basis for D and trimming; V, J and clone size are from that table. Across this sample there are roughly 200,000 clones, with around nine tenths seen only once. Clones ranked in the top ten supply around 1.6% of the sample.

The research as a whole found: How much clinical and demographic metadata was included differed by source and by participant, and the metadata was provided uncurated.

Collaborating institutions collected whole blood in K2EDTA tubes following their own protocols. For TCRbeta analysis, collaborator samples were shipped as frozen whole blood, as isolated PBMCs, or as DNA extracted from either sample type. Looking up the germline V gene yields CDR1 SGHVS and CDR2 FQNEAQ. V and J are truncated by 6 bases and 1 base respectively, leaving an intervening sequence of 13 bases. Including cysteine and phenylalanine, the CDR3 has 15 amino acids. The entry retains the CDR3 DNA only, 45 bases that are in frame from base 1. A remark on this clone: Its antigen remains unidentified. Per-base qualities were not stored, and no clone one base away is much larger.

The rearranged segments are TRBV7-8 and TRBJ2-1, with no D gene named confidently. Sequencing was carried out using peripheral blood. This clonotype originated in a man aged 18 to 29 with active or convalescent COVID-19. The CDR3 protein is CASSTHSGSYNEQFF. The nucleotides read TGTGCCAGCAGTACCCACTCAGGATCCTACAATGAGCAGTTCTTC.